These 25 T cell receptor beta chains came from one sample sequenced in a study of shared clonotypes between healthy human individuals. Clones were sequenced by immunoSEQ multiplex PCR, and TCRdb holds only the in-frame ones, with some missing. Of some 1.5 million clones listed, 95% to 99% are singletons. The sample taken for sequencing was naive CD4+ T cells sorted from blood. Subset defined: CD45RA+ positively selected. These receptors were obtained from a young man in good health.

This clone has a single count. CDR3 residues: CATIAGGEQFF. Here the CDR3 DNA reads TGTGCCACTATAGCGGGGGGTGAGCAGTTCTTC. The rearrangement uses TRBV27 and TRBJ2-1; 10 bases match TRBD2. The length of the CDR3 is 11 residues. The germline CDR1 and CDR2 sequences are MNHEY and SMNVEV (reference sequence). Unmatched junction bases numbered 3, after V lost 10 bases and J lost 9 bases.

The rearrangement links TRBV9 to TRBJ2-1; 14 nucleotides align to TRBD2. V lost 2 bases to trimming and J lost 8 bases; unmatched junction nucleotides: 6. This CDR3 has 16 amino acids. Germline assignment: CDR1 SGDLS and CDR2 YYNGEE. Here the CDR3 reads CASSVLGTSGSYEQFF. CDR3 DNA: TGTGCCAGCAGCGTGTTGGGGACTAGCGGGAGCTATGAGCAGTTCTTC.

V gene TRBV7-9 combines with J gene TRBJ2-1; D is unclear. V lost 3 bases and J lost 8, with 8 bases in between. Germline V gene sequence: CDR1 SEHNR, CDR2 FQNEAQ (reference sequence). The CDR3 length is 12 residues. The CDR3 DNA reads TGTGCCAGCAGCTTCAAGGGCGATGAGCAGTTCTTC. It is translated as CASSFKGDEQFF.

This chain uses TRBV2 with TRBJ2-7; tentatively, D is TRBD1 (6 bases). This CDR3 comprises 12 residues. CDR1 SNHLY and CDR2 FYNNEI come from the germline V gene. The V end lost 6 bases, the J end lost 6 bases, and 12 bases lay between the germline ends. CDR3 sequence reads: CASRAQGFEQYF. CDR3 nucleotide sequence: TGTGCCAGCAGAGCCCAGGGGTTCGAGCAGTACTTC.

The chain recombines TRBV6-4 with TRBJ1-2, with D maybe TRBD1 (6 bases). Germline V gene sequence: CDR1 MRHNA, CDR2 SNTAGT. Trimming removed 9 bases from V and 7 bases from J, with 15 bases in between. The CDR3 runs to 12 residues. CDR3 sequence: CASPGKGGGYTF. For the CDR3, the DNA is TGTGCCAGTCCTGGGAAAGGGGGTGGCTACACCTTC.

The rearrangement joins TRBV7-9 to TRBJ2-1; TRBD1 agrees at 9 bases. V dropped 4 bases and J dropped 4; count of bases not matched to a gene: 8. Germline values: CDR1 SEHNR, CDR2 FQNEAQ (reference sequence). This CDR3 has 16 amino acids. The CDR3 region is CASSSLGQGSYNEQFF. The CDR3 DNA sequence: TGTGCCAGCAGCTCGTTAGGACAGGGGAGTTACAATGAGCAGTTCTTC.

CDR3 protein: CASSFGDRGTYEQYF. CDR3 coding DNA: TGTGCCAGCAGTTTTGGGGACAGGGGTACCTACGAGCAGTACTTC. The gene calls are TRBV28 and TRBJ2-7; TRBD1 agrees at 10 bases. The CDR3 extends over 15 amino acids. From germline, CDR1 is MDHEN and CDR2 SYDVKM. V gave up 3 bases and J gave up 2 bases; unmatched junction bases: 4.

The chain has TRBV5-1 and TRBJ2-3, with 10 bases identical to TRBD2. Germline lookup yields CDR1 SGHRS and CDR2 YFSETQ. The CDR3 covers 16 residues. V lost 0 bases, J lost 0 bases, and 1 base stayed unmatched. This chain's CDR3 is CASSLASGGSTDTQYF. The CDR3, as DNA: TGCGCCAGCAGCTTGGCTAGCGGGGGTAGCACAGATACGCAGTATTTT. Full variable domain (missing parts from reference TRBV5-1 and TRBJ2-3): KAGVTQTPRYLIKTRGQQVTLSCSPISGHRSVSWYQQTPGQGLQFLFEYFSETQRNKGNFPGRFSGRQFSNSRSEMNVSTLELGDSALYLCASSLASGGSTDTQYFGPGTRLTVL.

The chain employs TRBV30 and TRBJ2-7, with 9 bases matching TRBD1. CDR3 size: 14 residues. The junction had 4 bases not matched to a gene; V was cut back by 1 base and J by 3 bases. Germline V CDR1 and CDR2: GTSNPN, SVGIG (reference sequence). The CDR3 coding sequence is TGTGCCTGGAGTGGGGACAGGGAGGACTACGAGCAGTACTTC. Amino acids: CAWSGDREDYEQYF.

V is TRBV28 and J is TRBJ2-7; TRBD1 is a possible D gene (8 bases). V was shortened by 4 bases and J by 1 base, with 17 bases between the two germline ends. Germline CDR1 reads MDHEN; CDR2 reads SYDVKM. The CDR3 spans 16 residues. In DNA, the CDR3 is TGTGCCAGCAGTTCGAGGGGGGGACAGGTGTCCTACGAGCAGTACTTC. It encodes CASSSRGGQVSYEQYF.

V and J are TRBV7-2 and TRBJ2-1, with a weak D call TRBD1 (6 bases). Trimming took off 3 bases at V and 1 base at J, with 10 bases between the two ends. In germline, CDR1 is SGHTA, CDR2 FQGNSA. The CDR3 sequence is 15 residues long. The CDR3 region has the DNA TGTGCCAGCAGCTTTACAACAGGGTCCTACAATGAGCAGTTCTTC. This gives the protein CASSFTTGSYNEQFF.

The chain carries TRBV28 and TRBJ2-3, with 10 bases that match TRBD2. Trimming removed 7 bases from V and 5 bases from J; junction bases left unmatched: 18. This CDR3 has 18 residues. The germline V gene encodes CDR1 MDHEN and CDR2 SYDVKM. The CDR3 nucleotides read TGTGCCAGCAATCGGGCTGGGCTAGCGGGAGAAAGGCAAGATACGCAGTATTTT. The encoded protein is CASNRAGLAGERQDTQYF.

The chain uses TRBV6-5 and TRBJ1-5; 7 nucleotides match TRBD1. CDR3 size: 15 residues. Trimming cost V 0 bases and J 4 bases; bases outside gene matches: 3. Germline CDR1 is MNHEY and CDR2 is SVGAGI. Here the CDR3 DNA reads TGTGCCAGCAGTTACTCAGGGGGCGCGAATCAGCCCCAGCATTTT. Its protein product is CASSYSGGANQPQHF.

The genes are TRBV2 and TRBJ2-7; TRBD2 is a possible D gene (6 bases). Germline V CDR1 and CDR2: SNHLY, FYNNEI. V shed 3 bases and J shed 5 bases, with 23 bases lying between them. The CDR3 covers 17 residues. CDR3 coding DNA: TGTGCCAGCAGTGATCCCCTTCTAGCGTCAAAACCCAACGAGCAGTACTTC. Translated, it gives CASSDPLLASKPNEQYF.

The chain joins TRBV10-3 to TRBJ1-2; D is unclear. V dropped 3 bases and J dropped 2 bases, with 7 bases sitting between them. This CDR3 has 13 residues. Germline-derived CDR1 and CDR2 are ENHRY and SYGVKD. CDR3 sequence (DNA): TGTGCCATCAGTGACAGACGGAACTATGGCTACACCTTC. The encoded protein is CAISDRRNYGYTF.

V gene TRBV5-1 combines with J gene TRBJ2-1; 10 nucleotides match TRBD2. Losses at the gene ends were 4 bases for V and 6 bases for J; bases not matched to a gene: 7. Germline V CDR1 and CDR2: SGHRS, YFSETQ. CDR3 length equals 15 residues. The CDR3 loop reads CASSITSGVVNEQFF. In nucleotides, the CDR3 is TGCGCCAGCAGCATAACTAGCGGGGTTGTCAATGAGCAGTTCTTC.

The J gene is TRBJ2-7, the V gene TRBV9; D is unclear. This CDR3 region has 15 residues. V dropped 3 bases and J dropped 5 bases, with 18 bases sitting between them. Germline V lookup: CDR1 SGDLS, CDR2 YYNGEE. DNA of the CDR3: TGTGCCAGCAGCGCCGGACCCTTAGTCGGCGACGAGCAGTACTTC. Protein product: CASSAGPLVGDEQYF.

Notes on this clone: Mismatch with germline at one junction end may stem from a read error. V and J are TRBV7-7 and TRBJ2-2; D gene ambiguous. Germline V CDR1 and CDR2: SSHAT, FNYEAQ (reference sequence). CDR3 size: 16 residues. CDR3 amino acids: CASSLLSGTLTGELFF. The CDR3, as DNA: TGTGCTAGCAGCTTACTGTCGGGTACCCTCACCGGGGAGCTGTTTTTT.

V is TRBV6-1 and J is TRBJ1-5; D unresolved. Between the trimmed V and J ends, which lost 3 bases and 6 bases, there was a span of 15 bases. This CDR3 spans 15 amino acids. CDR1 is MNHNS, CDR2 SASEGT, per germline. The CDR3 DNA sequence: TGTGCCAGCAGTGAGGTCACCACAATCAGTCAGCCCCAGCATTTT. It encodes CASSEVTTISQPQHF.

CDR3 in DNA: TGTGCCAGCAGCCTCTTCCCGGGACAGGGACACAATGAGCAGTTCTTC. Protein product: CASSLFPGQGHNEQFF. This chain uses TRBV7-8 with TRBJ2-1, with TRBD1 identical over 9 bases. The CDR3 loop spans 16 amino acids. V lost 5 bases to trimming and J lost 5 bases; unmatched junction nucleotides: 10. Germline V gives CDR1 SGHVS, CDR2 FQNEAQ.

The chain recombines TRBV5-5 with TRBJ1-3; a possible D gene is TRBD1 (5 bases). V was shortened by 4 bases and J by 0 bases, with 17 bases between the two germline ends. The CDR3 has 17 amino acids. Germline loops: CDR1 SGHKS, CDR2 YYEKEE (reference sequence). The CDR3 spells CASSRDDRRGSGNTIYF. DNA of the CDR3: TGTGCCAGCAGCCGGGACGACCGAAGGGGCTCTGGAAACACCATATATTTT.

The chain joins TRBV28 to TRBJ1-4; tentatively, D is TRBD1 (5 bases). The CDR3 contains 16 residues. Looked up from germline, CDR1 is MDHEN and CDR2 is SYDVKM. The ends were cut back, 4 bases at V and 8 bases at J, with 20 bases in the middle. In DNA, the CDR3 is TGTGCCAGCAGTTCCCTTTGGGGACGGGAGAACGAAAAACTGTTTTTT. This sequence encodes CASSSLWGRENEKLFF.

In DNA, the CDR3 is TGTGCCAGCTCACCACTTCAAACAGCGAACACCGGGGAGCTGTTTTTT. The encoded protein is CASSPLQTANTGELFF. This rearrangement joins TRBV18 to TRBJ2-2, with no clear D. CDR3 length: 16 residues. Germline V gene data show CDR1 as KGHSH and CDR2 as LQKENI. V was cut by 1 base and J by 0 bases, with 9 bases left in between.

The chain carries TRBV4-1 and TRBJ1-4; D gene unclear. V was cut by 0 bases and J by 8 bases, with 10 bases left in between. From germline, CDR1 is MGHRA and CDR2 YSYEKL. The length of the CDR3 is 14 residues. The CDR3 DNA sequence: TGCGCCAGCAGCCAAGATCCAGACCGGGAAAAACTGTTTTTT. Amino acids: CASSQDPDREKLFF.

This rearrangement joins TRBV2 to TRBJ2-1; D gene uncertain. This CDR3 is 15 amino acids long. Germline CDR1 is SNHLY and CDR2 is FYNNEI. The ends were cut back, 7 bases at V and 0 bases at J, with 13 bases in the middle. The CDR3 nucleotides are TGTGCCAGCAATAGGGATCCCTTCTCCTACAATGAGCAGTTCTTC. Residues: CASNRDPFSYNEQFF.